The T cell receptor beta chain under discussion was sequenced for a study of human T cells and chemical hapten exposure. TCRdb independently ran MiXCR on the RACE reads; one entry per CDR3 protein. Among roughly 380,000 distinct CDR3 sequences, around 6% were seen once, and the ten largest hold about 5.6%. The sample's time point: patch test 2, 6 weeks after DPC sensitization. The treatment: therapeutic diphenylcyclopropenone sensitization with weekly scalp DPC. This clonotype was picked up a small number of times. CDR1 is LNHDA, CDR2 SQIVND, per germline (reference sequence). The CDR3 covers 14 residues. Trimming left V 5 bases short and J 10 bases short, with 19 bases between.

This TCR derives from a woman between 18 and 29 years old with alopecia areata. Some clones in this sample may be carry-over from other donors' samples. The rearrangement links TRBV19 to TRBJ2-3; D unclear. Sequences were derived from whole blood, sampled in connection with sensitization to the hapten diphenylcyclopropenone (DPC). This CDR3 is CASSSFSAEKAQYF. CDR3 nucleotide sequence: TGTGCCAGTAGTTCTTTCTCGGCGGAAAAGGCGCAGTATTTT.